Listed here is a single T cell receptor beta chain. Its antigen is unidentified. This specimen comes from a study of cytomegalovirus exposure and HLA in healthy donors. Findings and limits, study-wide: With later analysis, a missense DCLRE1C variant became linked to TCR beta V- and J-gene trimming.

The PCR used 60 Vbeta and 13 Jbeta primers. Generated by immunoSEQ multiplex PCR, the TCRdb table keeps only in-frame clones and is missing some. This sample has 150,000 to 200,000 clones, with roughly 70% found just once. Germline CDR1 reads SEHNR; CDR2 reads FQNEAQ (reference sequence). The length of the CDR3 is 13 residues. Trimming took off 1 base at V and 9 bases at J, with 10 bases between the two ends. The TCR sequence derives from a male donor in good health and CMV-seronegative. The chain recombines TRBV7-9 with TRBJ1-5; no definite D call. The sample comprised PBMCs. CDR3 loop: CASSLERGPPQHF. The DNA of the CDR3 is TGTGCCAGCAGCTTAGAACGAGGGCCGCCCCAGCATTTT.